The T cell receptor (beta chain) described here comes from a study of blood T cell repertoires in COVID-19. Background on the study: In each case, the material was cDNA or gDNA derived from T cells, B-cell-depleted T cells, or PBMCs.

Participants were aged 18 to 89 years, lived in 20 to 25 US areas, and enrolled virtually. A COVID-19 case had been met by exposed participants during the 2 weeks before study entry. In the authors' methods: Using reference gene primer amplification, nucleated cell counts were estimated. This table comes from immunoSEQ multiplex PCR, and its TCRdb copy is limited to in-frame clones, with some not included. The DNA gave D and trimming, while V, J and clone size come from that table. Of about 240,000 clones listed, 83% are singletons. CDR3 length: 16 amino acids. The J segment lost 11 bases and the V segment lost 4 bases, leaving 17 bases of the junction unmatched. Germline V gene sequence: CDR1 SGDLS, CDR2 YYNGEE.

The sequencing input was PBMCs or T cells enriched from blood (not recorded which). This chain uses TRBV9 with TRBJ1-1; 10 bases map to TRBD1. This clonotype was sampled from a woman aged 40 to 55 who had been exposed to COVID-19. This CDR3 reads CASSLGPGTGAVNAFF. CDR3 in DNA: TGTGCCAGCAGCCTTGGACCCGGGACAGGGGCTGTGAACGCTTTCTTT.